This T cell receptor (beta chain) was captured by sequencing in a study of T cells in Graves' hyperthyroidism and ophthalmopathy. Study-wide background: Staff took peripheral blood when the initial diagnosis was made, before any treatment began. Whole-study findings and limits: Researchers report that a 13 V-J model separated ophthalmopathy from stable hyperthyroidism.

Patients were excluded because of uncontrolled infection, other autoimmune disease, pregnancy or lactation. Together with thyroid ultrasound, orbital computed tomography, serum thyroxine and TRAb, clinical symptoms were used for diagnoses. Germline V gives CDR1 SGHRS, CDR2 YFSETQ. V trimming: 5 bases; J trimming: 2 bases; junction bases outside the gene matches: 7. CDR3 length equals 15 residues. Amplified TCR beta CDR3 regions derived from RNA transcripts. Using the HTBI primer set, a first-round RT-PCR was run on the TCR CDR3. TCRdb used MiXCR to reprocess the multiplex PCR reads, holding one entry per CDR3 protein. Of about 680,000 distinct CDR3 sequences detected, 35% appear once; the ten largest clones hold around 29%. Of note for this clonotype: Its antigen is unidentified.

J is TRBJ2-5 and V is TRBV5-1, with 9 bases lining up with TRBD2. What was sequenced was blood. The receptor was isolated from a woman aged 40 to 49 with Graves' hyperthyroidism. The CDR3 DNA reads TGCGCCAGCAGTAGACTAGCGGCCGATCAAGAGACCCAGTACTTC. This codes for CASSRLAADQETQYF.